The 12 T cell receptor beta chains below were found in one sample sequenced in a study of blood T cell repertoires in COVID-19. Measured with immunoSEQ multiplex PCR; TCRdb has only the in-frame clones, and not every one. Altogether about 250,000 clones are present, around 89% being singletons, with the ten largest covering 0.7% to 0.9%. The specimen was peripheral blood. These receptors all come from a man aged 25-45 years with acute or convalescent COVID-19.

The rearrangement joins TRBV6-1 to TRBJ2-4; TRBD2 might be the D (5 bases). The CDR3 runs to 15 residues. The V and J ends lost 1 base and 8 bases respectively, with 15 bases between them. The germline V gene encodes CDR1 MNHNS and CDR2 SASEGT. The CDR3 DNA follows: TGTGCCAGCAGTGAAGGAGGGCCAGGTCTAGACATTCAGTACTTC. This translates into CASSEGGPGLDIQYF.

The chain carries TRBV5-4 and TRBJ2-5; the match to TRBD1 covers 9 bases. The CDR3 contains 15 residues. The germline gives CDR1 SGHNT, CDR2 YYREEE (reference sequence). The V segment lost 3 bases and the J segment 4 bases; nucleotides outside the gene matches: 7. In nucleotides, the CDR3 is TGTGCCAGCAGCTCCGGGACAGGGTTGGGAGAGACCCAGTACTTC. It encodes CASSSGTGLGETQYF.

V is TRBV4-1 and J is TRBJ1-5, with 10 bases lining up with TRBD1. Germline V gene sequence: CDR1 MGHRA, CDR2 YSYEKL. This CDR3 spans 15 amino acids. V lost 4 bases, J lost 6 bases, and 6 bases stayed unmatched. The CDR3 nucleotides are TGCGCCAGCAGCCCGGACAGGGGGTTTGGTCAGCCCCAGCATTTT. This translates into CASSPDRGFGQPQHF.

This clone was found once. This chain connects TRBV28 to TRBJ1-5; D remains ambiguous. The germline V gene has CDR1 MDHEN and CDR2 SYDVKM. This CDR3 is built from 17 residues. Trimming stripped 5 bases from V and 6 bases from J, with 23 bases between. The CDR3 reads CASSIDEGRRWGQPQHF. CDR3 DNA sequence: TGTGCCAGCAGTATTGACGAGGGCCGTCGGTGGGGTCAGCCCCAGCATTTT.

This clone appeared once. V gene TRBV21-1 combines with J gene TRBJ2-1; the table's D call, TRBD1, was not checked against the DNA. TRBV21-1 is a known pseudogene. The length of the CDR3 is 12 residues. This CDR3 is CASGQKNNEQFF. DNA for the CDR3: TGTGCCAGCGGACAGAAAAACAATGAGCAGTTCTTC.

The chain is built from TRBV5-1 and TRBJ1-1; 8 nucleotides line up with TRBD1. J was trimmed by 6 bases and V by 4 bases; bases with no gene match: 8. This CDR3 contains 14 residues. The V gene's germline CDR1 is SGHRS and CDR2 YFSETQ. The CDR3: CASSNDRGLAEAFF. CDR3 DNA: TGCGCCAGCAGCAACGACAGGGGTCTCGCTGAAGCTTTCTTT.

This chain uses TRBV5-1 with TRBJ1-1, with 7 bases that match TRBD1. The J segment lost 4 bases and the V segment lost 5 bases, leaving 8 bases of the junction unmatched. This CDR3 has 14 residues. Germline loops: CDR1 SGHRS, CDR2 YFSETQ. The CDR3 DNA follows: TGCGCCAGCAGTTATAACACAGGGGCCACTGAAGCTTTCTTT. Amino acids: CASSYNTGATEAFF. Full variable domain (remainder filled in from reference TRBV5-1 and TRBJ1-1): KAGVTQTPRYLIKTRGQQVTLSCSPISGHRSVSWYQQTPGQGLQFLFEYFSETQRNKGNFPGRFSGRQFSNSRSEMNVSTLELGDSALYLCASSYNTGATEAFFGQGTRLTVV.

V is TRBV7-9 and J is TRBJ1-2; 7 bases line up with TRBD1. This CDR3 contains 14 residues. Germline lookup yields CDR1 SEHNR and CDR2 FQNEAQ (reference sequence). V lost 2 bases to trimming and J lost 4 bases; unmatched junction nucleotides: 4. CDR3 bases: TGTGCCAGCAGCTTAAAAGGGGGCGCCTATGGCTACACCTTC. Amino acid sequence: CASSLKGGAYGYTF.

CDR3 DNA: TGTGCCAGCGGCGTAGCGGCGGGGGGTGAGCAGTTCTTC. It specifies CASGVAAGGEQFF. The chain recombines TRBV28 with TRBJ2-1, with 8 bases identical to TRBD2. The trim removed 8 bases at V and 9 bases at J, leaving 9 bases unmatched. The CDR3 extends over 13 amino acids. Germline CDR1 is MDHEN and CDR2 is SYDVKM.

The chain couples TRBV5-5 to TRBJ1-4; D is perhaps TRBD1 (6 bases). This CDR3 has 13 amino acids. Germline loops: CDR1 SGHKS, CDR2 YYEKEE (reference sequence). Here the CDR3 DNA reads TGTGCTGGGGGCGACGGGCCCGGCGAAAAACTGTTTTTT. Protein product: CAGGDGPGEKLFF.

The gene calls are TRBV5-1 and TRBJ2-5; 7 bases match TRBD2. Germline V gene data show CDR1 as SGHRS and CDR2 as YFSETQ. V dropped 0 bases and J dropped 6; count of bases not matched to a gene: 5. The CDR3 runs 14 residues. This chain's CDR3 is CASSLGEGRQTQYF. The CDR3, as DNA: TGCGCCAGCAGCTTGGGGGAGGGCCGCCAGACCCAGTACTTC. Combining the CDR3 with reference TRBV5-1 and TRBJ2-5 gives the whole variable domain KAGVTQTPRYLIKTRGQQVTLSCSPISGHRSVSWYQQTPGQGLQFLFEYFSETQRNKGNFPGRFSGRQFSNSRSEMNVSTLELGDSALYLCASSLGEGRQTQYFGPGTRLLVL.

As DNA, the CDR3 is TGTGCCAGCAGCTCCGGAGCTAGCGGGAGGGCCAGAAGCTTATACGAGCAGTACTTC. It is translated as CASSSGASGRARSLYEQYF. The chain links TRBV7-3 to TRBJ2-7; 12 bases fit TRBD2. CDR1 is SGHTA and CDR2 is FQGTGA in the germline V gene. CDR3 length: 19 amino acids. V shed 4 bases and J 4 bases; nucleotides not matched to a gene: 17.